The 18 T cell receptor beta chains below all came from one sample that was sequenced in a study of blood T cell repertoires in COVID-19. Here immunoSEQ multiplex PCR was the method, and the copy in TCRdb shows in-frame clones only, minus some. The repertoire holds about 170,000 clones, with roughly 86% as singletons. The source material was peripheral blood. The receptors shown here come from a man aged 65-85 years with acute or convalescent COVID-19.

This chain connects TRBV2 to TRBJ1-5; D is perhaps TRBD1 (5 bases). V dropped 5 bases and J dropped 9 bases, with 11 bases sitting between them. CDR1 SNHLY and CDR2 FYNNEI come from the germline V gene. This CDR3 spans 12 amino acids. Here the CDR3 reads CASSPSTGPQHF. CDR3 sequence (DNA): TGTGCCAGCAGTCCTTCAACAGGGCCCCAGCATTTT.

The rearrangement uses TRBV7-2 and TRBJ1-2; 8 bases match TRBD1. Trimming removed 1 base from V and 5 bases from J; junction bases left unmatched: 3. From germline, CDR1 is SGHTA and CDR2 FQGNSA. This CDR3 is built from 14 residues. The CDR3 DNA follows: TGTGCCAGCAGCTTAGAGTGGACAGGGTATGGCTACACCTTC. This codes for CASSLEWTGYGYTF.

CDR3 coding DNA: TGCGCCAGCTGCCCCCGGGAGGGAGGCACTAATGAAAAACTGTTTTTT. Translation gives CASCPREGGTNEKLFF. V and J are TRBV4-3 and TRBJ1-4, with no clear D. The CDR3 runs to 16 residues. Germline assignment: CDR1 LGHNA and CDR2 YSLEER. The germline V and J ends were trimmed by 8 bases and 2 bases, with 18 bases remaining between them.

V gene TRBV7-3 combines with J gene TRBJ2-5; D is possibly TRBD2 (5 bases). V was pared by 0 bases and J by 11 bases, with 10 bases between. Per germline, CDR1 SGHTA and CDR2 FQGTGA. CDR3 length: 12 amino acids. The CDR3 region is CASSLTGGSQYF. The CDR3 nucleotides read TGTGCCAGCAGCTTAACAGGAGGTTCTCAGTACTTC. The full variable domain, in which reference TRBV7-3 and TRBJ2-5 provide the parts outside the CDR3, is GAGVSQTPSNKVTEKGKYVELRCDPISGHTALYWYRQSLGQGPEFLIYFQGTGAADDSGLPNDRFFAVRPEGSVSTLKIQRTERGDSAVYLCASSLTGGSQYFGPGTRLLVL.

The chain uses TRBV27 and TRBJ2-1; 8 positions agree with TRBD2. V lost 6 bases and J lost 4; bases outside the gene matches: 5. The CDR3 runs 14 residues. Per the germline V gene, CDR1 is MNHEY and CDR2 is SMNVEV (reference sequence). The CDR3 is CASRSSGGYNEQFF. CDR3 bases: TGTGCCAGCAGATCAAGCGGGGGATACAATGAGCAGTTCTTC.

This clone has a single count. At one end the junction does not follow the germline gene, possibly because of a read error. This sequence joins TRBV3-1 (or the pseudogene TRBV3-2) and TRBJ2-3, with 9 nucleotides matching TRBD2. The germline V gene has CDR1 LGHDT and CDR2 YNNKEL (reference sequence). The CDR3 length is 15 residues. DNA for the CDR3: TGTGCCAGCAGCCCCCCCGGGACTAGCACAGATACGCTGTATTTT. Its protein product is CASSPPGTSTDTLYF.

The V gene is TRBV5-1, the J gene TRBJ2-2; the match to TRBD2 covers 12 bases. The CDR3 has 19 residues. CDR1 SGHRS and CDR2 YFSETQ come from the germline V gene. Trimming took 0 bases from V and 3 from J; bases not matched to a gene: 9. CDR3 DNA: TGCGCCAGCAGCTTGGGATCGACTAGCGGGAGTGAGGACACCGGGGAGCTGTTTTTT. As protein: CASSLGSTSGSEDTGELFF.

CDR3 nucleotide sequence: TGTGCCACTCTCGCAGGACTCAACATAAGCACAGATACGCAGTATTTT. It yields the protein CATLAGLNISTDTQYF. The chain carries TRBV27 and TRBJ2-3; D is possibly TRBD2 (5 bases). The CDR3 is made up of 16 amino acids. V shed 10 bases and J shed 0 bases, with 20 bases lying between them. Germline V gene lookup returns CDR1 MNHEY and CDR2 SMNVEV (reference sequence).

This clone is a singleton in its sample. The chain couples TRBV28 to TRBJ1-2; 8 bases are a match to TRBD1. Trimming cost V 3 bases and J 3 bases; bases outside gene matches: 12. Germline V CDR1 and CDR2: MDHEN, SYDVKM. The CDR3 is 17 residues long. In nucleotides, the CDR3 is TGTGCCAGCAGTTTGGGGGCGGCCAGGGGGCAATACTATGGCTACACCTTC. Translated, it gives CASSLGAARGQYYGYTF.

This clone has more than one count but fewer than ten. V is TRBV6-5 and J is TRBJ2-2, with no clear D. Trimming took off 11 bases at V and 7 bases at J, with 8 bases between the two ends. This CDR3 region has 10 residues. The germline gives CDR1 MNHEY, CDR2 SVGAGI. The DNA of the CDR3 is TGTGCCGGTTTTAGCGGGGAGCTGTTTTTT. This sequence encodes CAGFSGELFF.

The chain is built from TRBV5-1 and TRBJ1-1; 8 nucleotides match TRBD1. The CDR3 has 20 amino acids. Germline V gene sequence: CDR1 SGHRS, CDR2 YFSETQ. Trimming removed 0 bases from V and 0 bases from J; junction bases left unmatched: 16. The CDR3 loop reads CASSLVPSGQGGIMNTEAFF. Written as DNA, the CDR3 is TGCGCCAGCAGCTTGGTCCCATCCGGACAGGGAGGGATCATGAACACTGAAGCTTTCTTT. The full variable domain, its missing parts supplied by reference TRBV5-1 and TRBJ1-1, is KAGVTQTPRYLIKTRGQQVTLSCSPISGHRSVSWYQQTPGQGLQFLFEYFSETQRNKGNFPGRFSGRQFSNSRSEMNVSTLELGDSALYLCASSLVPSGQGGIMNTEAFFGQGTRLTVV.

The rearrangement uses TRBV27 and TRBJ1-5; D perhaps matches TRBD1 (6 bases). The germline V gene has CDR1 MNHEY and CDR2 SMNVEV (reference sequence). The CDR3 runs 15 residues. Deletions cut 0 bases from V and 6 bases from J, with 12 bases between. In DNA, the CDR3 is TGTGCCAGCAGTTTATCGGGGCAGGGGAGTCAGCCCCAGCATTTT. Amino acids: CASSLSGQGSQPQHF.

The chain recombines TRBV28 with TRBJ1-2, with D hard to call. V lost 4 bases and J 3 bases, leaving 3 bases between the germline ends. Looked up from germline, CDR1 is MDHEN and CDR2 is SYDVKM. This CDR3 has 11 amino acids. The CDR3 nucleotides are TGTGCCAGCAGTTCCGACTATGGCTACACCTTC. Amino acid sequence: CASSSDYGYTF.

The genes are TRBV6-5 and TRBJ1-5; no clear D gene. In germline, CDR1 is MNHEY, CDR2 SVGAGI. The CDR3 runs 12 residues. V was pared by 6 bases and J by 6 bases, with 9 bases between. DNA for the CDR3: TGTGCCAGCAGCCTGGGGAGTCAGCCCCAGCATTTT. The encoded protein is CASSLGSQPQHF.

V is TRBV15 and J is TRBJ1-5, with D possibly TRBD1 on 5 matching bases. The CDR3 contains 18 residues. Trimming took 1 base from V and 0 from J, leaving 16 bases between them. Germline CDR1 is LNHNV and CDR2 is YYDKDF (reference sequence). The CDR3 loop is CATSRAGGADYSNQPQHF. CDR3 DNA sequence: TGTGCCACCAGCAGAGCCGGTGGGGCGGATTATAGCAATCAGCCCCAGCATTTT. Full variable domain (remainder filled in from reference TRBV15 and TRBJ1-5): DAMVIQNPRYQVTQFGKPVTLSCSQTLNHNVMYWYQQKSSQAPKLLFHYYDKDFNNEADTPDNFQSRRPNTSFCFLDIRSPGLGDTAMYLCATSRAGGADYSNQPQHFGDGTRLSIL.

This chain links TRBV7-3 with TRBJ1-2; D unclear. The V and J ends lost 5 bases and 4 bases respectively, with 11 bases between them. In germline, CDR1 is SGHTA, CDR2 FQGTGA. This CDR3 comprises 13 residues. Here the CDR3 DNA reads TGTGCCAGCAGCCCCCCCGGGAGCTATGGCTACACCTTC. It specifies CASSPPGSYGYTF. The variable domain in full, with the rest retrieved from reference TRBV7-3 and TRBJ1-2, is GAGVSQTPSNKVTEKGKYVELRCDPISGHTALYWYRQSLGQGPEFLIYFQGTGAADDSGLPNDRFFAVRPEGSVSTLKIQRTERGDSAVYLCASSPPGSYGYTFGSGTRLTVV.

This clone has a single count. The V call is TRBV5-6, the J call TRBJ1-1; 7 nucleotides align to TRBD1. CDR3 length: 16 amino acids. Germline V gene lookup returns CDR1 SGHDT and CDR2 YYEEEE. Trimming took 0 bases from V and 1 from J; bases not matched to a gene: 6. This chain's CDR3 is CASSLGPGQKNTEAFF. CDR3 sequence (DNA): TGTGCCAGCAGCTTGGGGCCGGGACAGAAGAACACTGAAGCTTTCTTT. Filled out from reference TRBV5-6 and TRBJ1-1, the complete variable domain reads DAGVTQSPTHLIKTRGQQVTLRCSPKSGHDTVSWYQQALGQGPQFIFQYYEEEERQRGNFPDRFSGHQFPNYSSELNVNALLLGDSALYLCASSLGPGQKNTEAFFGQGTRLTVV.

The gene calls are TRBV6-5 and TRBJ2-7; tentative D call: TRBD2 (5 bases). Germline assignment: CDR1 MNHEY and CDR2 SVGAGI. The CDR3 is made up of 12 amino acids. Between the trimmed V and J ends, which lost 10 bases and 1 base, there was a span of 11 bases. The CDR3 sequence is CATLLESYEQYF. The CDR3 DNA reads as TGTGCCACGCTACTAGAGTCCTACGAGCAGTACTTC.